This record covers a single TCR beta chain. The antigen is undetermined. This entry comes from a study of OX40 agonist ivuxolimab in advanced cancers. Study background: Participants averaged approximately 65 years of age (range roughly 23 to 80) and were around 80% male. Checkpoint inhibitors had been given previously to around 38% of patients.

Generated by immunoSEQ multiplex PCR, the TCRdb table keeps only in-frame clones and is missing some. This table has 65,000 to 80,000 clones, 90% to 95% appearing once. Germline V CDR1 and CDR2: SGHTA, FQGNSA. CDR3 length: 15 amino acids. Unmatched junction bases numbered 3, after V lost 5 bases and J lost 0 bases. Study findings and constraints: The average count of expanded clones was higher among CD8+ T cells than among CD4+.

Blood samples were obtained at baseline, cycle 4 day 1, and cycle 7 day 1. This clonotype was obtained from an adult with an advanced solid tumor such as melanoma, head and neck, liver or kidney cancer. The material was CD4+ or CD8+ T cells sorted from blood, obtained in a trial of the OX40 agonist ivuxolimab. V gene TRBV7-2 combines with J gene TRBJ2-7; TRBD2 matches 11 bases. The CDR3 DNA reads as TGTGCCAGCAGCCAAACTAGCGGGAGCTCCTACGAGCAGTACTTC. Protein: CASSQTSGSSYEQYF. Complete variable domain (other parts from reference TRBV7-2 and TRBJ2-7): GAGVSQSPSNKVTEKGKDVELRCDPISGHTALYWYRQSLGQGLEFLIYFQGNSAPDKSGLPSDRFSAERTGGSVSTLTIQRTQQEDSAVYLCASSQTSGSSYEQYFGPGTRLTVT.